Below, one T cell receptor beta chain is given with its context. The source of the sample is a study of control samples from healthy donors and cancer patients. Sequencing used immunoSEQ multiplex PCR; TCRdb keeps in-frame clones, though not all of them. The sample yields approximately 150,000 clones, roughly 92% seen once. The ends were cut back, 7 bases at V and 0 bases at J, with 7 bases in the middle. Germline assignment: CDR1 SEHNR and CDR2 FQNEAQ (reference sequence). CDR3 length: 13 amino acids. The TCR comes from a middle-aged man in good health. The material sequenced was blood. The chain combines TRBV7-9 with TRBJ1-5; D gene unclear. The CDR3 reads CASTSNSNQPQHF. In DNA, the CDR3 is TGTGCCAGCACTTCAAATAGCAATCAGCCCCAGCATTTT.